These T cell receptor beta chains were read from a single sample in a study of cytomegalovirus exposure and HLA in healthy donors. Profiling relied on immunoSEQ multiplex PCR, and the TCRdb table lists in-frame clones only, not all of them. The table lists over 150,000 clones, 70% to 85% of them singletons. The sequenced sample consisted of PBMCs. The receptors originated from a man between 18 and 29 years old in good health and CMV-seronegative. The CDR3 runs from the conserved cysteine through the conserved F or W. A D gene is named only where the DNA matches it firmly. Clone size is not always given. Where it is, it says once, few, many or a class for expanded clones.

d_gene	abundance	v_gene	j_gene	CDR3nt	CDR3aa
TRBD1	.	TRBV5-1	TRBJ2-2	TGCGCCAGCAGCCCAGGGGGTTATACCGGGGAGCTGTTTTTT	CASSPGGYTGELFF
TRBD2	.	TRBV19	TRBJ2-4	TGTGCCTCCGCTTCCCGGGGGGACAAAAACATTCAGTACTTC	CASASRGDKNIQYF
.	once	TRBV7-9	TRBJ1-6	TGTGCCAGCAGCTTCCCGAATTCACCCCTCCACTTT	CASSFPNSPLHF
.	.	TRBV6-5	TRBJ2-7	TGTGCCAGCAGTTACTCGCTTAAGGAGGAAAGCTACGAGCAGTACTTC	CASSYSLKEESYEQYF
TRBD1	.	TRBV14	TRBJ1-4	TGTGCCAGCAGCAAACTCAGGGGGGCTAATGAAAAACTGTTTTTT	CASSKLRGANEKLFF
.	.	TRBV7-9	TRBJ2-7	TGTGCCAGCTCCTTTCCGGGAAGCTCCTACGAGCAGTACTTC	CASSFPGSSYEQYF
TRBD2	.	TRBV7-3	TRBJ2-7	TGTGCCAGCGGTGAGCGGGAGGGTTACGAGCAGTACTTC	CASGEREGYEQYF
.	.	TRBV7-9	TRBJ1-3	TGTGCCAGCAGACCAAGACAGGTCGCGCGAAACACCATATATTTT	CASRPRQVARNTIYF
.	.	TRBV6-6	TRBJ1-3	TGTGCCAGCGCAGCAGGGGTTGGAAACACCATATATTTT	CASAAGVGNTIYF
.	.	TRBV5-4	TRBJ1-4	TGTGCCAGCAGCACTTCGGGAGGGGCCGGTAATGAAAAACTGTTTTTT	CASSTSGGAGNEKLFF
TRBD2	.	TRBV6-5	TRBJ2-1	TGTGCCAGCAGTTCACCGGGACTAGCGGGAGCCCATGAGCAGTTCTTC	CASSSPGLAGAHEQFF
.	.	TRBV18	TRBJ2-6	TGTGCCAGCTCACCACTACAGGTTGAAGTCCTGACTTTC	CASSPLQVEVLTF
.	.	TRBV5-8	TRBJ1-5	TGTGCCAGCAGCCCGCGGAGCAATCAGCCCCAGCATTTT	CASSPRSNQPQHF
.	.	TRBV13	TRBJ2-7	TGTGCCAGCAGCCCCCCCGACACCAAATCCTACGAGCAGTACTTC	CASSPPDTKSYEQYF
.	.	TRBV5-5	TRBJ1-4	TGTGCCAGCAGCGTGGGGCCTAATGAAAAACTGTTTTTT	CASSVGPNEKLFF
TRBD2	.	TRBV29-1	TRBJ2-7	TGCAGCGTTAGGGGAGTTTTATCTAGCGGGGGGACCTCAAGCTCCTACGAGCAGTACTTC	CSVRGVLSSGGTSSSYEQYF
.	.	TRBV2	TRBJ1-2	TGTGCCAGCACGGATGAGGGCCTAAACTATGGCTACACCTTC	CASTDEGLNYGYTF
.	.	TRBV5-4	TRBJ2-1	TGTGCCAGCAGCTTCGAATTGGGCAACAATGAGCAGTTCTTC	CASSFELGNNEQFF
TRBD1	.	TRBV7-9	TRBJ2-7	TGTGCCAGCAGCACGAGACAGGGGAGCTCCTACGAACAGTACTTC	CASSTRQGSSYEQYF
.	.	TRBV4-1	TRBJ2-1	TGCGCCAGCAGCCACACCCGGGACACATACAATGAGCAGTTCTTC	CASSHTRDTYNEQFF